A single sample gave rise to the 23 T cell receptor beta chains below, sequenced in a study of blood T cells in healthy people across ages. Primers used in a second PCR of about 7 to 12 cycles were a sample-barcoded 5' primer and a J-beta primer mix. A single record per CDR3 protein comes from TCRdb applying MiXCR to the 5' RACE reads. The table includes over 600,000 distinct CDR3 sequences, roughly 21% detected once. The material sequenced was blood. The source of these receptors is a man aged 65-85 years in good health.

The chain recombines TRBV20-1 with TRBJ2-5; the match to TRBD2 covers 10 bases. J lost 3 bases, V lost 5 bases, and 6 bases had no gene match. The germline CDR1 and CDR2 sequences are DFQATT and SNEGSKA (reference sequence). CDR3 length: 14 amino acids. The DNA for the CDR3 is TGCAGTGCTGTAGCCGGGACTAGCGAAGAGACCCAGTACTTC. Amino acid sequence: CSAVAGTSEETQYF.

The chain is built from TRBV6-5 and TRBJ2-5, with D tentatively TRBD1 or TRBD2 (6 bases each). CDR3 length: 16 amino acids. Germline CDR1 is MNHEY and CDR2 is SVGAGI. V lost 2 bases and J 0 bases, leaving 13 bases between the germline ends. The CDR3 loop is CASSYVGGGDQETQYF. The CDR3 DNA reads TGTGCCAGCAGTTACGTTGGGGGCGGGGACCAAGAGACCCAGTACTTC.

The CDR3 is CASSFLAGGPGTGELFF. DNA of the CDR3: TGTGCCAGCAGCTTTCTAGCGGGAGGGCCGGGCACCGGGGAGCTGTTTTTT. The J gene is TRBJ2-2, the V gene TRBV11-2; 12 bases line up with TRBD2. Per the germline V gene, CDR1 is SGHAT and CDR2 is FQNNGV. V lost 3 bases, J lost 4 bases, and 6 bases stayed unmatched. The CDR3 spans 17 residues.

This clonotype has a handful of counts. This rearrangement joins TRBV20-1 to TRBJ2-5; the match to TRBD2 covers 7 bases. The tail of the sequence fits TRBJ2-1 better, so the J call may be wrong. The CDR3 sequence is 13 residues long. The germline gives CDR1 DFQATT, CDR2 SNEGSKA (reference sequence). The CDR3 DNA reads as TGCAGTGCTCCCCGGGACTATGGCAATGAGCAGTTCTTC. As protein: CSAPRDYGNEQFF.

This clonotype was picked up a small number of times. The rearrangement links TRBV29-1 to TRBJ2-7, with D perhaps matching TRBD1 or TRBD2 (6 bases each). Trimming cost V 6 bases and J 6 bases, with 15 bases left between them. Germline V gene data show CDR1 as SQVTM and CDR2 as ANQGSEA. The length of the CDR3 is 12 residues. CDR3 sequence (DNA): TGCAGCGTGGGAGGCAGGGGTCGCGAGCAGTACTTC. Amino acid sequence: CSVGGRGREQYF.

The chain has TRBV5-1 and TRBJ2-2, with 13 positions matching TRBD2. From germline, CDR1 is SGHRS and CDR2 YFSETQ. This CDR3 comprises 19 residues. Germline trimming cut 2 bases from V and 4 bases from J; bases unmatched to any gene: 11. The DNA for the CDR3 is TGCGCCAGCAGCTTCTTCGGGACTAGCGGGAATAGTATCACCGGGGAGCTGTTTTTT. Translation gives CASSFFGTSGNSITGELFF.

This CDR3 reads CASTSGRTTNTGELFF. Here the CDR3 DNA reads TGCGCCAGCACTAGCGGGAGGACTACGAACACCGGGGAGCTGTTTTTT. The V and J genes are TRBV5-1 and TRBJ2-2; 11 nucleotides line up with TRBD2. The CDR3 is 16 amino acids. Germline V gene sequence: CDR1 SGHRS, CDR2 YFSETQ. J lost 0 bases, V lost 6 bases, and 4 bases had no gene match.

This chain connects TRBV7-6 to TRBJ2-5, with D unclear. Germline loops: CDR1 SGHVS, CDR2 FNYEAQ. The germline V and J ends were trimmed by 7 bases and 1 base, with 16 bases remaining between them. This CDR3 has 15 residues. CDR3 region: CASTETSLPQETQYF. The CDR3 DNA is TGTGCCAGCACCGAAACCTCTCTGCCCCAAGAGACCCAGTACTTC.

This clonotype came up a few times. The gene calls are TRBV28 and TRBJ2-5; 10 nucleotides agree with TRBD2. This CDR3 region has 15 residues. CDR1 and CDR2 (germline): MDHEN, SYDVKM. The V segment lost 5 bases and the J segment 2 bases; nucleotides outside the gene matches: 5. DNA of the CDR3: TGTGCCAGCAGTCGGACTAGCGGAGGGCAAGAGACCCAGTACTTC. Translation: CASSRTSGGQETQYF.

The rearrangement uses TRBV28 and TRBJ2-5; no reliable D call. Trimming stripped 6 bases from V and 5 bases from J, with 22 bases between. The CDR3 covers 16 residues. Germline values: CDR1 MDHEN, CDR2 SYDVKM. The CDR3 here is CASSETWTYGVETQYF. CDR3 DNA: TGTGCCAGCAGCGAGACCTGGACCTACGGAGTGGAGACCCAGTACTTC.

This clonotype was recorded a few times. The V gene is TRBV14, the J gene TRBJ2-1; 10 bases are shared with TRBD1. The better agreement between TRBJ2-7 and the DNA end casts doubt on the J call. CDR3 length: 15 amino acids. In germline, CDR1 is SGHDN, CDR2 FVKESK. CDR3 coding DNA: TGTGCCAGCAGCCACACCGGGACAGGGGCCTACGAGCAGTACTTC. It is translated as CASSHTGTGAYEQYF.

CDR3 sequence reads: CASSSRGRRTEAFF. As DNA, the CDR3 is TGTGCCAGCAGTTCCAGGGGGCGTAGAACTGAAGCTTTCTTT. The chain recombines TRBV27 with TRBJ1-1; 8 nucleotides match TRBD1. Trimming cost V 4 bases and J 5 bases; bases outside gene matches: 6. Germline V gene lookup returns CDR1 MNHEY and CDR2 SMNVEV (reference sequence). CDR3 size: 14 residues.

This clonotype showed up just a few times. This sequence joins TRBV10-3 and TRBJ2-1; TRBD2 might be the D (6 bases). Between the trimmed V and J ends, which lost 8 bases and 8 bases, there was a span of 22 bases. The V gene's germline CDR1 is ENHRY and CDR2 SYGVKD. This CDR3 comprises 15 residues. CDR3 sequence (DNA): TGTGCCATCGGGGGACCGGGACTTAGGGTCTATGAGCAGTTCTTC. Protein: CAIGGPGLRVYEQFF.

This clonotype was observed a few times. This chain joins TRBV7-3 and TRBJ2-3, with D possibly matching TRBD2 (5 bases). Trimming removed 2 bases from V and 0 bases from J, with 9 bases in between. Per the germline V gene, CDR1 is SGHTA and CDR2 is FQGTGA. CDR3 length: 15 amino acids. The CDR3 protein is CASSLLATSTDTQYF. The CDR3 DNA follows: TGTGCCAGCAGCTTATTAGCGACTAGCACAGATACGCAGTATTTT.

This clonotype was counted only a few times. A junction end diverges from the germline sequence, so it may reflect a read error. The gene calls are TRBV2 and TRBJ2-1; 10 nucleotides line up with TRBD2. The CDR3 consists of 15 residues. Germline V CDR1 and CDR2: SNHLY, FYNNEI. CDR3 bases: TGTGCCAGCAGTGAAAGGTTAGCGGGAGGCCAACTTCCGTACTTC. The encoded protein is CASSERLAGGQLPYF. Full variable domain (outside the CDR3, taken from reference TRBV2 and TRBJ2-1): EPEVTQTPSHQVTQMGQEVILRCVPISNHLYFYWYRQILGQKVEFLVSFYNNEISEKSEIFDDQFSVERPDGSNFTLKIRSTKLEDSAMYFCASSERLAGGQLPYFGPGTRLTVL.

This clonotype appeared once. The gene calls are TRBV20-1 and TRBJ2-5; D tentatively reads TRBD1 or TRBD2 (6 bases each). Germline CDR1 DFQATT, CDR2 SNEGSKA (reference sequence). This CDR3 is 14 amino acids long. V was pared by 5 bases and J by 1 base, with 14 bases between. The CDR3 region is CSAPYTGAQETQYF. The CDR3 DNA is TGCAGTGCTCCTTACACGGGGGCCCAAGAGACCCAGTACTTC.

The chain recombines TRBV5-1 with TRBJ2-7; D not resolved. Trimming cost V 7 bases and J 2 bases, with 10 bases left between them. CDR1 SGHRS and CDR2 YFSETQ come from the germline V gene. The CDR3 has 12 amino acids. CDR3 nucleotide sequence: TGCGCCAGCCCGTGCGTAACCTACGAGCAGTACTTC. Protein sequence: CASPCVTYEQYF.

This clonotype was seen only a few times. The J gene is TRBJ1-4, the V gene TRBV12-3 or TRBV12-4; tentatively, D is TRBD1 (5 bases). The CDR3 totals 15 residues. The ends were cut back, 6 bases at V and 4 bases at J, with 15 bases in the middle. CDR3 protein: CASRLGGSGNEKLFF. As DNA, the CDR3 is TGTGCCAGCAGGTTGGGGGGATCGGGTAATGAAAAACTGTTTTTT.

About this clonotype: This may be a read error: a much more frequent sequence differs by one nucleotide. The rearrangement joins TRBV7-2 to TRBJ2-5, with 10 bases lining up with TRBD2. CDR3 length: 15 residues. The V gene's germline CDR1 is SGHTA and CDR2 FQGNSA. CDR3 loop: CASSFGTSVQETQHF. DNA of the CDR3: TGTGCCAGCAGCTTCGGGACTAGCGTACAAGAGACCCAGCACTTC.

The chain employs TRBV28 and TRBJ2-5; possible D gene TRBD2, 5 bases. The germline gives CDR1 MDHEN, CDR2 SYDVKM. The germline V and J ends were trimmed by 6 bases and 0 bases, with 14 bases remaining between them. CDR3 length: 15 amino acids. Here the CDR3 reads CASSLSGMYQETQYF. The CDR3 DNA is TGTGCCAGCAGCCTTTCCGGGATGTACCAAGAGACCCAGTACTTC.

The chain uses TRBV5-4 and TRBJ2-5; D perhaps matches TRBD2 (5 bases). The CDR3 has 13 amino acids. V dropped 3 bases and J dropped 5 bases, with 11 bases sitting between them. CDR1 is SGHNT and CDR2 is YYREEE in the germline V gene (reference sequence). CDR3 coding DNA: TGTGCCAGCAGCTGGGAGTTAGTGGAGACCCAGTACTTC. This gives the protein CASSWELVETQYF.

The chain is built from TRBV29-1 and TRBJ2-7, with 11 bases that match TRBD2. The CDR3 has 15 amino acids. CDR1 is SQVTM, CDR2 ANQGSEA, per germline. V gave up 3 bases and J gave up 2 bases; unmatched junction bases: 6. Here the CDR3 reads CSVESLAGGTYEQYF. As DNA, the CDR3 is TGCAGCGTTGAGTCGCTAGCGGGAGGAACCTACGAGCAGTACTTC.

The CDR3 DNA reads as TGTGCCAGCAGCAAAGCGGCGGGAGTGTACGAGCAGTACTTC. It encodes CASSKAAGVYEQYF. This chain uses TRBV21-1 with TRBJ2-7; the D call in the table, TRBD2, was not verified against the DNA. TRBV21-1 is described as a pseudogene. This CDR3 has 14 residues.